This T cell receptor beta chain was recovered during a study of beta chain features in type 1 diabetes. Background on the study: Age, gender, cell numbers and subset yield matched between patients and controls.

This clone was seen many times. Its specificity is not known. The study reverse transcribed the entire isolated RNA, so it sequenced expressed TCRB transcripts. TCRdb's table, derived via immunoSEQ multiplex PCR, lists solely in-frame clones and lacks some. The sample yields 80,000 to 90,000 clones, approximately 32% seen once. Germline V gene lookup returns CDR1 SEHNR and CDR2 FQNEAQ (reference sequence). The CDR3 covers 12 residues. Whole-study findings and limits: VDJ junctions sequenced from type 1 diabetes patients showed fewer insertions and more deletions.

Source material: stem cell memory CD4+ T cells from blood. This TCR came from a young woman in good health. The V and J genes are TRBV7-9 and TRBJ2-7; D might be TRBD1 (5 bases). The DNA for the CDR3 is TGTGCCAGCAGCTCAACTTCCCCAGGGCGCTTCGTC. Protein product: CASSSTSPGRFV.